The 29 T cell receptor beta chains given below trace back to one sample, sequenced in a study of T cell changes during pregnancy in multiple sclerosis. Only in-frame clones appear in the TCRdb table, and some are missing; sequencing was by immunoSEQ multiplex PCR. Of some 38,000 clones in the sample, around 91% were seen once. Material: CD4+ T cells from peripheral blood mononuclear cells, obtained in the second trimester of pregnancy. These receptors all come from a female donor with multiple sclerosis, enrolled in a pregnancy study.

V is TRBV6-5 and J is TRBJ2-3; 7 bases fit TRBD2. The germline V gene encodes CDR1 MNHEY and CDR2 SVGAGI. Trimming removed 6 bases from V and 3 bases from J; junction bases left unmatched: 6. The CDR3 is 14 amino acids. The CDR3 coding sequence is TGTGCCAGCAGACGAGCGGGGTTAACAGATACGCAGTATTTT. Protein sequence: CASRRAGLTDTQYF.

This clone was observed a handful of times. Here the CDR3 DNA reads TGTGCCAGCGGACAGGGGGCCTACGAGCAGTACTTC. It specifies CASGQGAYEQYF. The genes are TRBV28 and TRBJ2-7; 10 bases line up with TRBD1. Germline CDR1 is MDHEN and CDR2 is SYDVKM. This CDR3 has 12 amino acids. V lost 8 bases and J lost 2; bases outside the gene matches: 0.

V gene TRBV28 combines with J gene TRBJ1-5; weak D call: TRBD1 (5 bases). Germline V CDR1 and CDR2: MDHEN, SYDVKM. The CDR3 covers 16 residues. The V and J ends lost 2 bases and 1 base respectively, with 12 bases between them. The CDR3 DNA is TGTGCCAGCAGTTTAAGGAAAGGGGTAAGCAATCAGCCCCAGCATTTT. As protein: CASSLRKGVSNQPQHF.

V usage is TRBV30 and J usage is TRBJ1-3; D uncertain. The CDR3 has 13 amino acids. Trimming removed 4 bases from V and 7 bases from J, with 14 bases in between. Germline V lookup: CDR1 GTSNPN, CDR2 SVGIG (reference sequence). The CDR3: CAWTCQFCNTIYF. CDR3 sequence (DNA): TGTGCCTGGACTTGCCAGTTCTGTAACACCATATATTTT.

This clone appeared a few times. Written as DNA, the CDR3 is TGTGCCAGCAGTACCACAGGGAGGGATCAGCCCCAGCATTTT. Protein sequence: CASSTTGRDQPQHF. The rearrangement links TRBV9 to TRBJ1-5; TRBD1 is a possible D gene (6 bases). Trimming removed 5 bases from V and 5 bases from J, with 14 bases in between. CDR3 length: 14 residues. Germline CDR1 and CDR2: SGDLS and YYNGEE.

The chain employs TRBV5-4 and TRBJ1-1; D possibly corresponds to TRBD1 (5 bases). There are 13 residues in the CDR3. Germline CDR1 and CDR2: SGHNT and YYREEE (reference sequence). Deletions cut 0 bases from V and 7 bases from J, with 10 bases between. CDR3 sequence: CASSLGGRDEAFF. As DNA, the CDR3 is TGTGCCAGCAGCTTGGGGGGGAGGGATGAAGCTTTCTTT.

V gene TRBV27 combines with J gene TRBJ1-5; D gene unclear. V dropped 8 bases and J dropped 2 bases, with 4 bases sitting between them. Germline CDR1 is MNHEY and CDR2 is SMNVEV (reference sequence). This CDR3 has 11 residues. The CDR3 DNA reads as TGTGCCAGCGGCCGCAATCAGCCCCAGCATTTT. Its protein is CASGRNQPQHF.

This clone was counted a few times. The rearrangement uses TRBV28 and TRBJ1-5; D not resolved. The CDR3 has 13 amino acids. The germline V gene encodes CDR1 MDHEN and CDR2 SYDVKM. V shed 8 bases and J shed 6 bases, with 14 bases lying between them. The CDR3 is CASFGQYRQPQHF. The CDR3 DNA sequence: TGTGCCAGCTTTGGGCAGTATCGTCAGCCCCAGCATTTT.

This chain uses TRBV9 with TRBJ2-1; TRBD1 matches 9 bases. The length of the CDR3 is 15 residues. Germline loops: CDR1 SGDLS, CDR2 YYNGEE. With V trimmed by 0 bases and J by 4 bases, 2 bases remained unmatched. CDR3 DNA: TGTGCCAGCAGCGTAGGGGACAGGGAGTACAATGAGCAGTTCTTC. It translates to CASSVGDREYNEQFF.

The chain uses TRBV5-4 and TRBJ2-1, with D possibly being TRBD1 (6 bases). This CDR3 comprises 12 residues. Germline assignment: CDR1 SGHNT and CDR2 YYREEE (reference sequence). Trimming pared 6 bases from V and 7 bases from J, leaving 11 bases between. CDR3 in DNA: TGTGCCAGCATGATACAGGGTAATGAGCAGTTCTTC. It specifies CASMIQGNEQFF.

This rearrangement joins TRBV6-1 to TRBJ1-4, with D maybe TRBD1 (5 bases). V was shortened by 2 bases and J by 3 bases, with 10 bases between the two germline ends. The CDR3 is made up of 15 amino acids. Germline CDR1 is MNHNS and CDR2 is SASEGT. The CDR3 region is CASSESGFPNEKLFF. The CDR3 coding sequence is TGTGCCAGCAGTGAATCAGGGTTCCCTAATGAAAAACTGTTTTTT.

This clone was recorded once. The chain carries TRBV9 and TRBJ2-2, with 8 nucleotides matching TRBD2. Germline V gene data show CDR1 as SGDLS and CDR2 as YYNGEE. V shed 0 bases and J 1 base; nucleotides not matched to a gene: 2. The CDR3 runs to 16 residues. This chain's CDR3 is CASSVGTSRNTGELFF. The DNA for the CDR3 is TGTGCCAGCAGCGTAGGGACTAGCCGGAACACCGGGGAGCTGTTTTTT. The variable domain in full, completed from reference TRBV9 and TRBJ2-2, reads DSGVTQTPKHLITATGQRVTLRCSPRSGDLSVYWYQQSLDQGLQFLIQYYNGEERAKGNILERFSAQQFPDLHSELNLSSLELGDSALYFCASSVGTSRNTGELFFGEGSRLTVL.

The rearrangement joins TRBV19 to TRBJ1-2; tentative D call: TRBD1 (6 bases). This CDR3 is 15 amino acids long. V was pared by 7 bases and J by 0 bases, with 15 bases between. Per germline, CDR1 LNHDA and CDR2 SQIVND (reference sequence). CDR3 sequence (DNA): TGTGCCAGTACAAAACAGGGTACCTCTAACTATGGCTACACCTTC. Encoded protein: CASTKQGTSNYGYTF.

The chain recombines TRBV11-2 with TRBJ2-7; a possible D gene is TRBD1 (6 bases). The CDR3 is 15 amino acids. Trimming shortened V by 6 bases and J by 0 bases, and 15 bases separated the two germline ends. CDR1 and CDR2 (germline): SGHAT, FQNNGV. The CDR3 reads CASSYPGHPSYEQYF. The CDR3 DNA is TGTGCCAGCAGTTACCCGGGACATCCCTCCTACGAGCAGTACTTC.

The chain recombines TRBV19 with TRBJ1-5, with D unresolved. The CDR3 contains 13 residues. The germline gives CDR1 LNHDA, CDR2 SQIVND (reference sequence). Deletions cut 6 bases from V and 7 bases from J, with 13 bases between. The CDR3 sequence: CASSWERGQPQHF. CDR3 nucleotide sequence: TGTGCCAGTAGCTGGGAGAGAGGCCAGCCCCAGCATTTT.

This chain joins TRBV29-1 and TRBJ2-5; 8 bases match TRBD2. The CDR3 contains 13 residues. The trim removed 8 bases at V and 5 bases at J, leaving 10 bases unmatched. Germline V CDR1 and CDR2: SQVTM, ANQGSEA. CDR3 amino acids: CSMRSGRVETQYF. The DNA of the CDR3 is TGCAGCATGAGGAGCGGGAGAGTGGAGACCCAGTACTTC.

The chain links TRBV29-1 to TRBJ2-1; 7 bases agree with TRBD2. J was trimmed by 9 bases and V by 0 bases; bases with no gene match: 11. The CDR3 covers 15 residues. Germline assignment: CDR1 SQVTM and CDR2 ANQGSEA. The CDR3 sequence: CSVEESWTSSREQFF. The CDR3 nucleotides read TGCAGCGTTGAAGAATCCTGGACTAGTTCTCGTGAGCAGTTCTTC.

This chain links TRBV7-9 with TRBJ2-3; the D gene is possibly TRBD1 (5 bases). The germline gives CDR1 SEHNR, CDR2 FQNEAQ (reference sequence). The CDR3 is made up of 15 amino acids. The V end lost 7 bases, the J end lost 6 bases, and 20 bases lay between the germline ends. CDR3 nucleotides: TGTGCCAGCACCCCCCGGGTGGGGCCGGCGGATACGCAGTATTTT. Translating gives CASTPRVGPADTQYF.

The chain uses TRBV19 and TRBJ2-2, with 13 bases lining up with TRBD2. Germline trimming cut 8 bases from V and 6 bases from J; bases unmatched to any gene: 3. This CDR3 comprises 14 residues. CDR1 LNHDA and CDR2 SQIVND come from the germline V gene (reference sequence). The CDR3, as DNA: TGTGCCAGTCGGACTAGCGGGAGTCCCGGGGAGCTGTTTTTT. Translated, it gives CASRTSGSPGELFF.

V usage is TRBV19 and J usage is TRBJ2-1, with a tentative D call TRBD2 (5 bases). V was cut by 4 bases and J by 8 bases, with 12 bases left in between. This CDR3 spans 13 amino acids. Looked up from germline, CDR1 is LNHDA and CDR2 is SQIVND (reference sequence). CDR3 nucleotides: TGTGCCAGTAGTACAGGACTCCCAGATGAGCAGTTCTTC. The encoded protein is CASSTGLPDEQFF.

The chain employs TRBV7-9 and TRBJ2-1, with 10 positions matching TRBD2. CDR1 SEHNR and CDR2 FQNEAQ come from the germline V gene (reference sequence). The V segment lost 5 bases and the J segment 2 bases; nucleotides outside the gene matches: 6. CDR3 length: 16 amino acids. The CDR3 nucleotides read TGTGCCAGCAGCCGTCGGACTAGCGGAACCTACAATGAGCAGTTCTTC. This gives the protein CASSRRTSGTYNEQFF.

The CDR3 protein is CASSPRTKGYNEQFF. The CDR3 DNA sequence: TGTGCCAGCAGCCCCCGGACAAAGGGTTACAATGAGCAGTTCTTC. This sequence joins TRBV11-3 and TRBJ2-1; TRBD1 might be the D (5 bases). V was cut by 5 bases and J by 4 bases, with 15 bases left in between. The CDR3 loop spans 15 amino acids. Germline assignment: CDR1 SGHNT and CDR2 YENEEA.

CDR3 sequence (DNA): TGTGCCAGCAGACAGGGGGCCTACGAGCAGTACTTC. It yields the protein CASRQGAYEQYF. The V call is TRBV11-2, the J call TRBJ2-7, with TRBD1 matching over 8 bases. Germline CDR1 and CDR2: SGHAT and FQNNGV. The CDR3 has 12 residues. V gave up 6 bases and J gave up 2 bases; unmatched junction bases: 0.

The chain couples TRBV11-2 to TRBJ1-2; D is perhaps TRBD1 (5 bases). The CDR3 has 15 residues. Between the trimmed V and J ends, which lost 1 base and 0 bases, there was a span of 9 bases. CDR1 is SGHAT and CDR2 is FQNNGV in the germline V gene. This CDR3 reads CASSLVKGTNYGYTF. The CDR3 nucleotides read TGTGCCAGCAGCTTAGTAAAGGGGACTAACTATGGCTACACCTTC.

This sequence joins TRBV21-1 and TRBJ2-7; the DNA was not used to check the table's D call, TRBD2. TRBV21-1 is reported as a pseudogene. The CDR3 length is 14 residues. This chain's CDR3 is CASSKVAGHYEQYF. The DNA of the CDR3 is TGTGCCAGCAGCAAAGTTGCGGGGCATTACGAGCAGTACTTC.

The V gene is TRBV30, the J gene TRBJ1-2; 8 bases align to TRBD1. V lost 4 bases to trimming and J lost 3 bases; unmatched junction nucleotides: 10. This CDR3 region has 15 residues. CDR1 and CDR2 (germline): GTSNPN, SVGIG (reference sequence). CDR3 in DNA: TGTGCCTGGACTTCCCCCGGGACAGGATACTATGGCTACACCTTC. Protein: CAWTSPGTGYYGYTF.

The CDR3 spells CASSAATGSYEQYF. CDR3 sequence (DNA): TGTGCCAGCAGCGCCGCGACAGGCTCCTACGAGCAGTACTTC. V and J are TRBV5-4 and TRBJ2-7, with D possibly TRBD1 on 6 matching bases. The V gene's germline CDR1 is SGHNT and CDR2 YYREEE (reference sequence). The CDR3 length is 14 residues. V was trimmed by 4 bases and J by 0 bases, leaving 11 bases between them.

The rearrangement uses TRBV12-1 and TRBJ2-7; the table names TRBD2, a call not compared with the DNA. TRBV12-1 is noted as a pseudogene. This CDR3 spans 15 amino acids. The CDR3 region has the DNA TGTGCCAGCAGCTTTGGGGGACTAGCCGTTCGCGAGCAGTACTTC. The encoded protein is CASSFGGLAVREQYF.

The chain joins TRBV7-2 to TRBJ2-5; 7 bases match TRBD1. CDR1 and CDR2 (germline): SGHTA, FQGNSA. The CDR3 contains 15 residues. V shed 2 bases and J 5 bases; nucleotides not matched to a gene: 8. The CDR3 is CASSLTRGLGETQYF. The DNA for the CDR3 is TGTGCCAGCAGCTTAACGAGGGGGCTTGGGGAGACCCAGTACTTC.